One sample yielded the 10 T cell receptor beta chains listed below, sequenced in a study of blood T cell repertoires in COVID-19. Using immunoSEQ multiplex PCR, the repertoire was profiled, and TCRdb retains in-frame clones only, with some absent. The sample records 150,000 to 200,000 clones, approximately 78% being singletons. The specimen was peripheral blood. These receptors originate from a human donor in a cohort sampled during active COVID-19.

This clone was seen ten or more times. The rearrangement joins TRBV7-9 to TRBJ1-1; 8 bases match TRBD1. V gave up 11 bases and J gave up 0 bases; unmatched junction bases: 8. Germline V gives CDR1 SEHNR, CDR2 FQNEAQ (reference sequence). The CDR3 contains 14 residues. The DNA of the CDR3 is TGTGCCGTTTCGCAGGGGGCCATGAACACTGAAGCTTTCTTT. It codes for CAVSQGAMNTEAFF.

V and J are TRBV9 and TRBJ2-3; 7 nucleotides align to TRBD2. V was clipped by 6 bases and J by 3 bases; unmatched bases: 4. CDR1 is SGDLS and CDR2 is YYNGEE in the germline V gene. The CDR3 has 13 residues. The CDR3 is CASKGGRTDTQYF. DNA of the CDR3: TGTGCCAGCAAGGGCGGGAGAACAGATACGCAGTATTTT.

The gene calls are TRBV10-3 and TRBJ2-1; tentatively, D is TRBD2 (6 bases). Germline lookup yields CDR1 ENHRY and CDR2 SYGVKD. V dropped 0 bases and J dropped 4 bases, with 7 bases sitting between them. This CDR3 comprises 14 residues. CDR3 sequence reads: CAISESREYNEQFF. Written as DNA, the CDR3 is TGTGCCATCAGTGAGTCACGGGAGTACAATGAGCAGTTCTTC.

This chain links TRBV9 with TRBJ2-5; TRBD1 matches at 9 bases. With 0 bases clipped from V and 5 bases from J, the junction kept 5 bases outside the gene matches. This CDR3 comprises 15 residues. Per germline, CDR1 SGDLS and CDR2 YYNGEE. This CDR3 is CASSVEGQGRETQYF. In nucleotides, the CDR3 is TGTGCCAGCAGCGTAGAAGGACAGGGGCGGGAGACCCAGTACTTC.

The chain combines TRBV27 with TRBJ2-5; 12 bases are a match to TRBD2. The CDR3 is made up of 17 amino acids. The V gene's germline CDR1 is MNHEY and CDR2 SMNVEV (reference sequence). J was trimmed by 5 bases and V by 4 bases; bases with no gene match: 11. As DNA, the CDR3 is TGTGCCAGCAGTTCCCTCGGGGCTAGCGGGGGGGCGGAGACCCAGTACTTC. It is translated as CASSSLGASGGAETQYF.

The chain has TRBV14 and TRBJ1-1; D call uncertain. Germline V gene sequence: CDR1 SGHDN, CDR2 FVKESK. CDR3 length: 15 residues. Between the trimmed V and J ends, which lost 2 bases and 0 bases, there was a span of 10 bases. CDR3: CASSQITGMNTEAFF. The CDR3 nucleotides read TGTGCCAGCAGCCAAATTACGGGAATGAACACTGAAGCTTTCTTT.

The chain links TRBV2 to TRBJ2-1; the match to TRBD2 covers 11 bases. CDR1 SNHLY and CDR2 FYNNEI come from the germline V gene. V lost 8 bases, J lost 10 bases, and 10 bases stayed unmatched. This CDR3 has 14 amino acids. The CDR3 region is CASGRLAGTSEQFF. The CDR3 coding sequence is TGTGCCAGCGGGAGACTAGCGGGAACATCCGAGCAGTTCTTC.

This chain uses TRBV9 with TRBJ2-1, with TRBD2 as a possible D gene (6 bases). This CDR3 region has 13 residues. Germline-derived CDR1 and CDR2 are SGDLS and YYNGEE. Trimming stripped 4 bases from V and 9 bases from J, with 14 bases between. The CDR3 DNA reads as TGTGCCAGCAGCATGGACCCAGCGGGTGAGCAGTTCTTC. Translated, it gives CASSMDPAGEQFF.

The gene calls are TRBV19 and TRBJ1-3, with a tentative D call TRBD1 (5 bases). The CDR3 loop spans 15 amino acids. Germline CDR1 LNHDA, CDR2 SQIVND (reference sequence). V dropped 3 bases and J dropped 0 bases, with 9 bases sitting between them. The CDR3 reads CASSIGHASGNTIYF. The CDR3 nucleotides read TGTGCCAGTAGTATTGGACACGCCTCTGGAAACACCATATATTTT.

V gene TRBV5-6 combines with J gene TRBJ2-1; the match to TRBD2 covers 7 bases. The CDR3 is 12 residues long. CDR1 and CDR2 from the germline V gene are SGHDT and YYEEEE. The trim removed 5 bases at V and 10 bases at J, leaving 6 bases unmatched. The DNA for the CDR3 is TGTGCCAGCAGTTCTAGCGGTGGCGAGCAGTTCTTC. As protein: CASSSSGGEQFF. Based on the CDR3 plus reference TRBV5-6 and TRBJ2-1, the full variable domain is DAGVTQSPTHLIKTRGQQVTLRCSPKSGHDTVSWYQQALGQGPQFIFQYYEEEERQRGNFPDRFSGHQFPNYSSELNVNALLLGDSALYLCASSSSGGEQFFGPGTRLTVL.